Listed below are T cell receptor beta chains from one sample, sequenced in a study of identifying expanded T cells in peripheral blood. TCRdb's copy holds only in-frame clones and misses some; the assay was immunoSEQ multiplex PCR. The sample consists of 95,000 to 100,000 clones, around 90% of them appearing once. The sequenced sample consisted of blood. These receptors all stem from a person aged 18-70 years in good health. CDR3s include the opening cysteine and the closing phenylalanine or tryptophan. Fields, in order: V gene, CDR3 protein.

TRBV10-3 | CASSELGTESSYNSPLHF
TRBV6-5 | CASSRPGLGTDTQYF
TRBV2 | CASSESTGELFF
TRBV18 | CASSPNRGNNEKLFF
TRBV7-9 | CASMTAGTSVNEQFF
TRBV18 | CASSPPSRVYEQYF
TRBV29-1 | CSVEGGETEAFF
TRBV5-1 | CASSLAGGVLETQYF
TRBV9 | CASSVEDRNYEQYF
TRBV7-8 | CASTRGLSEQYF
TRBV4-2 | CASSQGAGGPWNEQFF
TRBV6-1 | CASHRQGDADTQYF
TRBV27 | CASTPGLGANFYEQYF
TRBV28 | CASSLQTNYGYTF
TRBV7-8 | CASSPRGLRLTGELFF
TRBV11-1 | CASSLIAASTDTQYF
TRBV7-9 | CASSLRPTFSPSNEKLFF
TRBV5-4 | CASSLGTSGGAGEQYF
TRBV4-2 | CASSQEDGSGANVLTF
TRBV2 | CASGQTGSEQYF
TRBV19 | CASMISGTGYNNEQFF
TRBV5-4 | CASSPIGDGEQYF
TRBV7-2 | CASSLALGAEQYF
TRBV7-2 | CASSMGQGSYTF
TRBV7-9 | CASSLEQVYGELFF
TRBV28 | CASSPSHGRSSYEQYF
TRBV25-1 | CASKPDSSSYEQYF
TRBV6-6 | CASSYSIRSRNTEAFF
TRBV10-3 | CAISELGNEAFF
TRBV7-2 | CASRYRVNNSPLHF